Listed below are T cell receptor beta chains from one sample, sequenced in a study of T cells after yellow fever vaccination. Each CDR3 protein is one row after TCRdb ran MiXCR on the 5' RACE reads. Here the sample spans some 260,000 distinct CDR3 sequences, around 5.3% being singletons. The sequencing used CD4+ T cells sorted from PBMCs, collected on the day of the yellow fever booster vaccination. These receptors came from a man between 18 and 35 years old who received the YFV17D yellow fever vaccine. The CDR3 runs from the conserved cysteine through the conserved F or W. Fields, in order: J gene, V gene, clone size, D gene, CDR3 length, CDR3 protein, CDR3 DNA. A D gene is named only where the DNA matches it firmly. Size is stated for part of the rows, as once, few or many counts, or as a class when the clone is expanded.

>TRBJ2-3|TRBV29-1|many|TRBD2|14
CSVERGSSTDTQYF
TGCAGCGTGGAGCGGGGGTCTAGCACAGATACGCAGTATTTT
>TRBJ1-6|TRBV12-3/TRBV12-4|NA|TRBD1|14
CASTFGTGASPLHF
TGTGCCAGCACCTTCGGGACAGGGGCTTCACCCCTCCACTTT
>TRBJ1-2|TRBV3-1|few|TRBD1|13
CASSSEGAYGYTF
TGTGCCAGCAGCTCAGAGGGGGCCTATGGCTACACCTTC
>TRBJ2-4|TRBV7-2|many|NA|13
CASSLRGENIQYF
TGTGCCAGCAGCTTGAGAGGGGAAAACATTCAGTACTTC
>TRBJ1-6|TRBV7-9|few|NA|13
CASSYAGDSPLHF
TGTGCCAGCAGCTATGCGGGGGATTCACCCCTCCACTTT
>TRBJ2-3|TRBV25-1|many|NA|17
CASSGGGGRPPTDTQYF
TGTGCCAGCAGTGGAGGAGGAGGAAGACCACCCACAGATACGCAGTATTTT
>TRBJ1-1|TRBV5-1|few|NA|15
CASSLVGGHNTEAFF
TGCGCCAGCAGCTTGGTGGGTGGGCATAACACTGAAGCTTTCTTT
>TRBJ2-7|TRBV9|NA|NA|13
CASSESPFHEQYF
TGTGCCAGCAGCGAAAGCCCGTTCCACGAGCAGTACTTC
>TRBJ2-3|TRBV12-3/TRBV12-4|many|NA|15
CASRRPGSNTDTQYF
TGTGCCAGCAGGAGACCGGGATCTAACACAGATACGCAGTATTTT
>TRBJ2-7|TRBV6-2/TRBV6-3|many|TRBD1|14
CASSLRQGTKEQYF
TGTGCCAGCAGCTTACGACAGGGGACGAAAGAGCAGTACTTC
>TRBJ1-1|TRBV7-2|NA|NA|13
CASSLAKETEAFF
TGTGCCAGCAGCTTAGCGAAGGAGACTGAAGCTTTCTTT
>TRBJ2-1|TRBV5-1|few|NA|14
CASSLMGIDGEQFF
TGCGCCAGCAGCTTGATGGGGATCGACGGTGAGCAGTTCTTC
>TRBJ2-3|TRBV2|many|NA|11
CASAPGDTQYF
TGTGCCAGCGCGCCGGGTGATACGCAGTATTTT
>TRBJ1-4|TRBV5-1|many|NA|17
CASSLAHGGATNEKLFF
TGCGCCAGCAGCTTGGCCCACGGAGGTGCAACTAATGAAAAACTGTTTTTT
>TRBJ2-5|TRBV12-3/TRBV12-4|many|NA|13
CASSIGQRQTQYF
TGTGCCAGCAGTATCGGACAGCGCCAGACCCAGTACTTC
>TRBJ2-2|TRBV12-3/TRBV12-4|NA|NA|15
CASSLRAVNTGELFF
TGTGCCAGCAGTTTACGGGCGGTAAACACCGGGGAGCTGTTTTTT
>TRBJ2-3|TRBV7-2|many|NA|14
CASSLVWVTDTQYF
TGTGCCAGCAGCTTAGTGTGGGTCACAGATACGCAGTATTTT
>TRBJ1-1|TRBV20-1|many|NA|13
CSASGDTYTEAFF
TGCAGTGCCAGCGGGGACACATACACTGAAGCTTTCTTT
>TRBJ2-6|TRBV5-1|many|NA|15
CASSSNITGANVLTF
TGCGCCAGCAGCTCAAACATAACTGGGGCCAACGTCCTGACTTTC
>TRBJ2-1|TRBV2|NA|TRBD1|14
CASSGDRGFNEQFF
TGTGCCAGCAGTGGGGACAGGGGGTTTAATGAGCAGTTCTTC
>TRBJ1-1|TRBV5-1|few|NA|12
CASSLEGGTAFF
TGCGCCAGCAGCTTGGAGGGGGGAACAGCTTTCTTT
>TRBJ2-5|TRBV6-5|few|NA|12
CASSYSPETQYF
TGTGCCAGCAGTTACTCCCCAGAGACCCAGTACTTC
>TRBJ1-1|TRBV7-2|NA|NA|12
CASSLVIGEAFF
TGTGCCAGCAGCTTAGTGATCGGTGAAGCTTTCTTT
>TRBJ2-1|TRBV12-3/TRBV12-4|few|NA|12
CASSFKQGQRFF
TGTGCCAGCAGTTTTAAGCAGGGACAAAGATTCTTC
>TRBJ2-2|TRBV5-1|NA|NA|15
CASSLGTAGSGELFF
TGCGCCAGCAGCTTAGGGACAGCGGGGTCCGGGGAGCTGTTTTTT
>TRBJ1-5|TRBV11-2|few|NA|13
CASSPSGSGPQHF
TGTGCCAGCAGCCCCTCCGGTTCCGGGCCCCAGCATTTT
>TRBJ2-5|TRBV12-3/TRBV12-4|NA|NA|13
CASDDGIEETQYF
TGTGCCAGCGACGATGGGATTGAAGAGACCCAGTACTTC
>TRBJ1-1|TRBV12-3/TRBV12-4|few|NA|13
CASTPQTSHEAFF
TGTGCCAGCACCCCCCAGACCTCCCATGAAGCTTTCTTT
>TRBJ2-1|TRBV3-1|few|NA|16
CASSQGGGGAFHEQFF
TGTGCCAGCAGCCAAGGGGGAGGGGGGGCGTTCCATGAGCAGTTCTTC
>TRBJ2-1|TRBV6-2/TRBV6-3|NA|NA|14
CASSYLQGYNEQFF
TGTGCCAGCAGTTACCTACAGGGATACAATGAGCAGTTCTTC
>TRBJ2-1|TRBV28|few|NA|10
CASLALEQFF
TGTGCCAGCCTAGCCTTGGAGCAGTTCTTC
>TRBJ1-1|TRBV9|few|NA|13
CASSVRLNTEAFF
TGTGCCAGCAGCGTAAGGCTGAACACTGAAGCTTTCTTT
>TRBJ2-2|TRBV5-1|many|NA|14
CASSSPAYTGELFF
TGCGCCAGCAGCTCGCCGGCGTACACCGGGGAGCTGTTTTTT
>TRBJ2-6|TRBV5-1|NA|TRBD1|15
CASSAGQAGANVLTF
TGCGCCAGCAGCGCTGGACAGGCTGGGGCCAACGTCCTGACTTTC
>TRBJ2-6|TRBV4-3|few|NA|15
CASSQAQSGANVLTF
TGCGCCAGCAGCCAAGCCCAGTCTGGGGCCAACGTCCTGACTTTC
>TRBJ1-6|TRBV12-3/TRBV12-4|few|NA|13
CASSRGSNSPLHF
TGTGCCAGCAGCAGAGGTAGCAATTCACCCCTCCACTTT
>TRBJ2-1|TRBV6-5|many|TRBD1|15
CASRPRDRGHNEQFF
TGTGCCAGCAGGCCGCGCGACAGGGGACACAATGAGCAGTTCTTC
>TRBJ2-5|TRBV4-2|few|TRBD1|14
CASSLGQGAETQYF
TGTGCCAGCAGCCTGGGACAGGGGGCGGAGACCCAGTACTTC
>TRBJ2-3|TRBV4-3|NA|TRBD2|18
CASSQGLAGGPGTDTQYF
TGCGCCAGCAGCCAAGGACTAGCGGGGGGGCCTGGCACAGATACGCAGTATTTT
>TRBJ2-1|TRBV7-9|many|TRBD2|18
CASSSRFQRGGSYNEQFF
TGTGCCAGCAGCTCCCGTTTCCAGCGGGGAGGCTCCTACAATGAGCAGTTCTTC
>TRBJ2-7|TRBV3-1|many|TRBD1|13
CASSIQGAYEQYF
TGTGCCAGCAGCATTCAGGGGGCTTACGAGCAGTACTTC
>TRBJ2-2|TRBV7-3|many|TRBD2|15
CASSVTSGVTGELFF
TGTGCCAGCAGCGTGACTAGCGGGGTTACCGGGGAGCTGTTTTTT